This TCR beta chain is drawn from a study of OX40 agonist ivuxolimab in advanced cancers. Study summary: Every 2 weeks, patients received ivuxolimab intravenously, dosed at 0.01 to 10 mg/kg. Among those enrolled, mean age was roughly 55 years (range roughly 20 to 79) and 75% to 90% were male. Overall study results and limits: Averaging showed that CD8+ T cells had more expanded clones than CD4+ did.

Using immunoSEQ multiplex PCR, the repertoire was profiled, and TCRdb retains in-frame clones only, with some absent. The table records approximately 130,000 clones, approximately 94% of them present only once. In regard to this clone: Its antigen is unknown.

Autoimmune disease history or systemic immunosuppression led to patient exclusion. V trimming: 6 bases; J trimming: 2 bases; junction bases outside the gene matches: 10. This CDR3 region has 16 residues. Germline values: CDR1 WSHSY, CDR2 SAAADI. The input for sequencing was CD4+ or CD8+ T cells sorted from blood, taken in a trial of the OX40 agonist ivuxolimab. The genes are TRBV10-2 and TRBJ1-5; TRBD1 matches 7 bases. This receptor was identified in an adult with an advanced solid tumor such as melanoma, head and neck, liver or kidney cancer. The CDR3 region has the DNA TGCGCCAGCAGACAGACAGGGAGTTTCGGCAATCAGCCCCAGCATTTT. Its protein is CASRQTGSFGNQPQHF.